The text below deals with one T cell receptor beta chain. TCRdb's copy holds only in-frame clones and misses some; the assay was immunoSEQ multiplex PCR. The data hold under 1 million clones, with 95% to 97% observed a single time. The data originate from a study of shared clonotypes between healthy human individuals. The CDR3 runs to 14 residues. V lost 2 bases and J lost 5, with 9 bases in between. The germline V gene has CDR1 LGHNA and CDR2 YNFKEQ. The naive CD8 subset, CD45RO-negative cells positively selected for CCR7, excluded terminally differentiated effector memory CD45RA+ cells. The source material was naive CD8+ T cells sorted from blood. This TCR was recovered from a man aged 30-40 years in good health. The gene calls are TRBV4-2 and TRBJ2-2; D call uncertain. The CDR3, as DNA: TGTGCCAGCAGCCAATATCACGGGACCGGGGAGCTGTTTTTT. It specifies CASSQYHGTGELFF.